This T cell receptor beta chain was sequenced for a study of early T cells in non-severe SARS-CoV-2 infection. Study at large: Sequenced bulk RNA came from whole blood that was unsorted, and chains were unpaired.

Trimming shortened V by 2 bases and J by 1 base, and 8 bases separated the two germline ends. Germline V lookup: CDR1 SGHVS, CDR2 FNYEAQ. This CDR3 spans 15 amino acids. Separate cDNA molecules each had unique molecular identifiers attached to them. TCRdb processed the 5' RACE reads anew with MiXCR; each CDR3 protein has one entry. The sample shows 30,000 or so distinct CDR3 sequences, about 3.9% of them seen only once. Study results and limitations: VDJdb matches were skewed toward anti-spike CD8 T cell responses.

This clonotype was picked up many times. Its antigen remains unknown. The material sequenced was whole blood. This TCR came from an adult who was a healthcare worker with PCR-confirmed SARS-CoV-2 infection or an uninfected control (not recorded which). The V and J genes are TRBV7-6 and TRBJ2-2, with D maybe TRBD1 (5 bases). CDR3 in DNA: TGTGCCAGCAGCTTAAGGCAGGGGAACACCGGGGAGCTGTTTTTT. Residues: CASSLRQGNTGELFF.